A single sample is the source of the 3 T cell receptor beta chains below, sequenced in a study of HIV-infected patients and healthy controls. Whole blood was used without fractionation, so all unsorted peripheral T cells were included. Alpha and beta constant-region primers primed reverse transcription of approximately 500 ng RNA. Each of the alpha and beta chains got its own library through chain-specific third strand synthesis with indices. TCRdb passed the 5' RACE reads through MiXCR, listing each CDR3 protein once. The sample shows 15,000 to 20,000 distinct CDR3 sequences, 10% of them seen only once. The sample was blood. The receptors stem from an adult in good health.

This clonotype came up a few times. V gene TRBV3-1 combines with J gene TRBJ2-4; 15 nucleotides line up with TRBD2. V was pared by 0 bases and J by 0 bases, with 9 bases of the junction left unmatched. This CDR3 spans 21 amino acids. In germline, CDR1 is LGHDT, CDR2 YNNKEL (reference sequence). DNA of the CDR3: TGTGCCAGCAGCCAAGAAGTCCGGACTAGCGGGAGGGTACTAGCCAAAAACATTCAGTACTTC. Amino acid sequence: CASSQEVRTSGRVLAKNIQYF. Combining the CDR3 with reference TRBV3-1 and TRBJ2-4 gives the whole variable domain DTAVSQTPKYLVTQMGNDKSIKCEQNLGHDTMYWYKQDSKKFLKIMFSYNNKELIINETVPNRFSPKSPDKAHLNLHINSLELGDSAVYFCASSQEVRTSGRVLAKNIQYFGAGTRLSVL.

The rearrangement links TRBV6-5 to TRBJ2-7; 8 positions agree with TRBD1. CDR3 length: 15 amino acids. The trim removed 0 bases at V and 4 bases at J, leaving 5 bases unmatched. Per the germline V gene, CDR1 is MNHEY and CDR2 is SVGAGI. CDR3: CASSYSGTGLYEQYF. Written as DNA, the CDR3 is TGTGCCAGCAGTTACTCAGGGACAGGCCTTTACGAGCAGTACTTC.

This clonotype has at least ten counts. The V gene is TRBV12-3 or TRBV12-4, the J gene TRBJ2-5; 7 bases line up with TRBD1. Unmatched junction bases numbered 9, after V lost 8 bases and J lost 9 bases. The CDR3 is 12 amino acids. The CDR3 DNA is TGTGCCAGCGGAGAAGACACAGGGGCCCAGTACTTC. Translated, it gives CASGEDTGAQYF.